This T cell receptor beta chain was sequenced in a study of cytomegalovirus exposure and HLA in healthy donors. Across the whole study: Inside one of the first data releases sat about 85 million unique TCRs taken from HLA-typed donors. Whole-study findings and limits: Presence/absence analyses assumed roughly uniform sequencing depth across donors.

J lost 6 bases, V lost 5 bases, and 5 bases had no gene match. The CDR3 loop spans 14 amino acids. Germline V lookup: CDR1 SGHNT, CDR2 YYREEE (reference sequence). In the case of this clone: Its specificity is not known.

The PCR made use of 60 Vbeta and 13 Jbeta primers. Profiled with immunoSEQ multiplex PCR; TCRdb holds only in-frame clones, not every one. The table records roughly 90,000 clones, more than 70% of them present only once. The genes are TRBV5-4 and TRBJ2-7, with 13 bases that match TRBD2. The sequence came from a man younger than 30 in good health and CMV-seronegative. The sample consisted of PBMCs. CDR3 sequence reads: CASRPTSGGIEQYF. In DNA, the CDR3 is TGTGCCAGCAGGCCGACTAGCGGGGGGATCGAGCAGTACTTC.